The present TCR beta chain was sequenced within a study of T cells after yellow fever vaccination. A remark on this clonotype: Its specificity is not known.

Germline CDR1 and CDR2: SNHLY and FYNNEI. Trimming took 5 bases from V and 0 from J; bases not matched to a gene: 11. The CDR3 length is 19 residues. As TCR cDNA was made by 5'RACE template switching, a universal primer site and UMIs were added. Via MiXCR, TCRdb re-called the 5' RACE reads, giving one row per CDR3 protein. This sample yields some 290,000 distinct CDR3 sequences, of which around 10% are seen a single time; 3.3% belongs to the top ten. Study-level results: Abundant bulk-derived clonotypes could contaminate FACS-sorted repertoires. Most primary-vaccination clones reappeared after the booster (about 97% CD4, 75% to 90% CD8).

The TCR comes from a man aged 18 to 30 who received the YFV17D yellow fever vaccine. This chain connects TRBV2 to TRBJ2-6, with TRBD1 matching 9 bases. The sequenced sample was CD4+ T cells sorted from PBMCs, obtained 45 days after the yellow fever booster vaccination. The CDR3: CASSRTTGTGYSGANVLTF. In DNA form, the CDR3 reads TGTGCCAGCAGTAGAACAACCGGGACAGGGTACTCTGGGGCCAACGTCCTGACTTTC.